This T cell receptor beta chain comes out of a study of blood T cell repertoires in COVID-19. Whole-study context: The United States, Italy and Spain supplied acute and convalescent COVID-19 samples. PBMCs, B-cell-depleted T cells, or T cells were the source of the cDNA or gDNA that made up the material.

Original analysis: The authors estimated nucleated cell counts from reference gene primer amplification. Profiled with immunoSEQ multiplex PCR; TCRdb holds only in-frame clones, not every one. V, J and clone size are taken as reported in that table, and D and trimming were inferred from the DNA itself. The table shows approximately 150,000 clones, with 85% occurring only once. The junction had 6 bases not matched to a gene; V was cut back by 4 bases and J by 3 bases. Per germline, CDR1 SGHTA and CDR2 FQGNSA. The CDR3 totals 16 residues. Source material: peripheral blood. This chain connects TRBV7-2 to TRBJ2-1, with 10 bases matching TRBD2. The source is a middle-aged man with acute or convalescent COVID-19. The CDR3 is CASSSLAGGNYNEQFF. The DNA for the CDR3 is TGTGCCAGCAGCTCATTAGCGGGGGGCAACTACAATGAGCAGTTCTTC.